These T cell receptor beta chains were read from a single sample in a study of blood T cell repertoires in COVID-19. The table came from immunoSEQ multiplex PCR; TCRdb's copy has only in-frame clones and leaves some out. Among under 70,000 clones listed, around 67% were seen once. Sequencing input: peripheral blood. The receptors originated from a woman aged 70-85 years with acute or convalescent COVID-19. CDR3s include the opening cysteine and the closing phenylalanine or tryptophan. A D gene is named only where the DNA matches it firmly. Size values are once, few and many counts, or a class for expanded clones, and some rows have none.

14,TRBD2,TRBV4-1,NA,TRBJ2-5,CASSQGLAGETQYF,TGCGCCAGCAGCCAAGGACTAGCGGGGGAGACCCAGTACTTC
13,TRBD1,TRBV12-3/TRBV12-4,few,TRBJ1-2,CASRGQGGYGYTF,TGTGCCAGCAGAGGGCAGGGGGGTTATGGCTACACCTTC
15,TRBD1,TRBV24-1,NA,TRBJ2-2,CATSEDRGGTGELFF,TGTGCCACCAGTGAAGACAGGGGGGGGACCGGGGAGCTGTTTTTT
14,TRBD1,TRBV6-5,NA,TRBJ1-6,CASSNTGGRSPLHF,TGTGCCAGCAGCAATACAGGGGGCCGATCACCCCTCCACTTT
14,NA,TRBV27,NA,TRBJ2-7,CASSLKGRDYEQYF,TGTGCCAGCAGTTTAAAGGGCAGGGACTACGAGCAGTACTTC
18,TRBD2,TRBV18,NA,TRBJ2-5,CASSPRRGSGGLQETQYF,TGTGCCAGCTCACCACGTAGAGGTAGCGGGGGACTCCAAGAGACCCAGTACTTC
14,TRBD1,TRBV6-5,NA,TRBJ1-6,CATIRDRSNSPLHF,TGTGCCACTATACGGGACAGGTCAAATTCACCCCTCCACTTT
15,NA,TRBV5-6,once,TRBJ2-3,CASSLGLNPEDTQYF,TGTGCCAGCAGCTTAGGACTTAACCCAGAAGATACGCAGTATTTT
14,NA,TRBV5-1,NA,TRBJ1-2,CASSLSGENYGYTF,TGCGCCAGCAGCTTGTCTGGGGAGAACTATGGCTACACCTTC
17,NA,TRBV4-2,few,TRBJ2-2,CASSQELGVRDTGELFF,TGTGCCAGCAGCCAAGAATTGGGAGTAAGGGACACCGGGGAGCTGTTTTTT
14,NA,TRBV12-5,NA,TRBJ2-5,CASGRTPDQETQYF,TGTGCTAGTGGTCGGACACCCGACCAAGAGACCCAGTACTTC
16,NA,TRBV5-1,NA,TRBJ1-4,CASSLSGLGGREKLFF,TGCGCCAGCAGCTTGTCGGGTCTAGGAGGGAGGGAAAAACTGTTTTTT
17,TRBD1,TRBV2,NA,TRBJ1-2,CASSADRGPLGDYGYTF,TGTGCCAGCAGTGCAGACAGGGGACCCTTAGGTGACTATGGCTACACCTTC
15,NA,TRBV19,NA,TRBJ1-2,CASSIVPITGYGYTF,TGTGCCAGTAGTATAGTCCCCATCACAGGGTATGGCTACACCTTC
15,TRBD1,TRBV7-2,NA,TRBJ1-2,CASNSGGQGVYGYTF,TGTGCCAGCAACTCGGGGGGACAGGGAGTGTATGGCTACACCTTC
15,NA,TRBV3-1/TRBV3-2,NA,TRBJ1-2,CASSHQGLSNYGYTF,TGTGCCAGCAGCCATCAGGGACTTTCTAACTATGGCTACACCTTC
12,NA,TRBV30,NA,TRBJ1-1,CVTFRPNTEAFF,TGTGTCACATTTCGTCCGAACACTGAAGCTTTCTTT
14,NA,TRBV5-1,NA,TRBJ2-5,CASRPHGYQETQYF,TGCGCCAGCAGACCACACGGGTACCAAGAGACCCAGTACTTC
10,NA,TRBV20-1,NA,TRBJ1-1,CSARAVEAFF,TGCAGTGCCAGAGCGGTTGAAGCTTTCTTT
13,NA,TRBV11-1,NA,TRBJ1-1,CASSSGLVTEAFF,TGTGCCAGCAGCTCGGGACTTGTCACTGAAGCTTTCTTT
14,TRBD1,TRBV29-1,once,TRBJ2-3,CSVTRTGGTDTQYF,TGCAGCGTAACACGGACAGGGGGCACAGATACGCAGTATTTT
14,NA,TRBV19,few,TRBJ1-2,CASIDTPNGYGYTF,TGTGCCAGTATCGACACGCCGAATGGCTATGGCTACACCTTC
13,TRBD1,TRBV30,NA,TRBJ1-6,CAWSTGANSPLHF,TGTGCCTGGAGTACAGGGGCAAATTCACCCCTCCACTTT
15,TRBD1,TRBV6-4,once,TRBJ2-7,CASSPTGGQGNEQYF,TGTGCCAGCAGTCCCACTGGGGGACAGGGGAACGAGCAGTACTTC
15,TRBD1,TRBV18,NA,TRBJ1-5,CASSTGQGGNQPQHF,TGTGCCAGCTCAACCGGACAGGGGGGCAATCAGCCCCAGCATTTT
15,NA,TRBV7-6,NA,TRBJ1-1,CASSPWGREKAEAFF,TGTGCCAGCAGCCCATGGGGCCGGGAGAAGGCTGAAGCTTTCTTT
14,NA,TRBV18,NA,TRBJ2-2,CASSPDRGTGELFF,TGTGCCAGCTCACCAGACCGGGGGACCGGGGAGCTGTTTTTT
15,NA,TRBV20-1,NA,TRBJ2-3,CSASNLAIGTDTQYF,TGCAGTGCTAGTAATCTAGCTATAGGCACAGATACGCAGTATTTT
12,NA,TRBV10-1,few,TRBJ1-1,CASSGGDTEAFF,TGCGCCAGCAGTGGGGGGGATACTGAAGCTTTCTTT
15,TRBD1,TRBV14,NA,TRBJ2-7,CASSRGAGTGGEQYF,TGTGCCAGCAGCCGGGGAGCCGGGACAGGGGGCGAGCAGTACTTC
17,TRBD2,TRBV5-1,NA,TRBJ2-3,CASRLGTSGGQTDTQYF,TGCGCCAGCCGGCTCGGGACTAGCGGGGGGCAAACAGATACGCAGTATTTT
15,NA,TRBV5-1,NA,TRBJ2-6,CATLPGDSGANVLTF,TGCGCCACCCTCCCCGGGGACTCTGGGGCCAACGTCCTGACTTTC
13,NA,TRBV6-5,few,TRBJ1-5,CASSLGVGARQHF,TGTGCCAGCAGCCTAGGGGTGGGGGCCCGGCAGCATTTT
15,TRBD1,TRBV11-1,once,TRBJ1-1,CASSSGRGPNTEAFF,TGTGCCAGCAGCTCCGGAAGGGGGCCGAACACTGAAGCTTTCTTT
15,TRBD1,TRBV30,NA,TRBJ2-5,CAWSRGQGNLKTQYF,TGTGCCTGGAGCCGAGGACAGGGCAATTTGAAGACCCAGTACTTC
12,NA,TRBV5-8,once,TRBJ2-1,CASRSGIHEQFF,TGTGCCAGCAGGTCAGGGATCCATGAGCAGTTCTTC
15,NA,TRBV24-1,NA,TRBJ2-2,CATSGRGKNTGELFF,TGTGCCACCAGTGGACGGGGGAAGAACACCGGGGAGCTGTTTTTT
12,NA,TRBV6-6,NA,TRBJ2-7,CASGDRRYEQYF,TGTGCCAGCGGTGACAGGCGCTACGAGCAGTACTTC
17,NA,TRBV7-8,NA,TRBJ1-1,CASSLAFGWRMNTEAFF,TGTGCCAGCAGCTTAGCGTTCGGTTGGCGGATGAACACTGAAGCTTTCTTT
15,NA,TRBV6-5,NA,TRBJ2-2,CASSNPTSITGELFF,TGTGCCAGCAGTAACCCGACTAGTATCACCGGGGAGCTGTTTTTT
13,NA,TRBV6-5,NA,TRBJ1-6,CASSYAARSPLHF,TGTGCCAGCAGTTACGCCGCCCGGTCACCCCTCCACTTT
15,TRBD1,TRBV6-5,few,TRBJ1-2,CASSSPGQGDYGYTF,TGTGCCAGCAGTTCTCCGGGACAGGGGGACTATGGCTACACCTTC
13,TRBD1,TRBV30,NA,TRBJ2-2,CASKKQGTGELFF,TGTGCCTCCAAGAAACAGGGGACCGGGGAGCTGTTTTTT
18,TRBD2,TRBV7-3,NA,TRBJ2-1,CAVKGGTSGKSSYNEQFF,TGTGCTGTAAAAGGGGGGACTAGCGGAAAGAGCTCCTACAATGAGCAGTTCTTC
15,TRBD2,TRBV7-3,few,TRBJ2-1,CASSFEAGGWEEQFF,TGTGCCAGCAGCTTTGAAGCGGGGGGCTGGGAGGAGCAGTTCTTC
13,NA,TRBV12-3/TRBV12-4,few,TRBJ2-7,CASSLAGSYEQYF,TGTGCCAGCAGTTTGGCGGGGTCCTACGAGCAGTACTTC
14,TRBD1,TRBV5-6,NA,TRBJ1-2,CASSPSDRAYGYTF,TGTGCCAGCAGCCCATCCGACAGGGCCTATGGCTACACCTTC
16,NA,TRBV5-6,NA,TRBJ2-2,CASSPLGRENTGELFF,TGTGCCAGCAGCCCCCTGGGCAGGGAGAACACCGGGGAGCTGTTTTTT
16,NA,TRBV12-5,NA,TRBJ1-1,CASALRGGIGRTEAFF,TGTGCTAGTGCCCTAAGGGGGGGAATAGGAAGAACTGAAGCTTTCTTT
15,NA,TRBV3-1/TRBV3-2,many,TRBJ1-1,CASSSPRVVNTEAFF,TGTGCCAGCAGCTCCCCGAGGGTGGTGAACACTGAAGCTTTCTTT
12,NA,TRBV6-5,NA,TRBJ1-2,CASNPGASGYTF,TGTGCCAGCAACCCAGGGGCATCGGGCTACACCTTC
15,NA,TRBV10-1,few,TRBJ2-1,CASSVGPSVYNEQFF,TGCGCCAGCAGTGTAGGCCCCAGCGTATACAATGAGCAGTTCTTC
14,NA,TRBV9,once,TRBJ2-3,CASSVAQGTDTQYF,TGTGCCAGCAGCGTAGCTCAGGGGACCGATACGCAGTATTTT
13,TRBD1,TRBV27,NA,TRBJ1-1,CASRTGGITEAFF,TGTGCCAGCAGGACAGGGGGCATCACTGAAGCTTTCTTT
17,TRBD1,TRBV29-1,NA,TRBJ2-7,CSVVHRGSSYNRYEQYF,TGCAGCGTTGTTCACAGGGGGTCTTCGTATAATAGATACGAGCAGTACTTC
14,NA,TRBV19,NA,TRBJ1-5,CASLRQGSNQPQHF,TGTGCCAGTCTCCGGCAGGGCTCCAATCAGCCCCAGCATTTT
14,NA,TRBV5-1,NA,TRBJ1-2,CASRAGTPNYGYTF,TGCGCCAGCAGGGCAGGCACACCTAACTATGGCTACACCTTC
17,TRBD1,TRBV5-8,NA,TRBJ1-2,CASSLPGTGVKNYGYTF,TGTGCCAGCAGCTTACCCGGGACAGGGGTTAAGAACTATGGCTACACCTTC
17,TRBD2,TRBV24-1,NA,TRBJ2-3,CATSDLSGGVLTDTQYF,TGTGCCACCAGTGATTTAAGCGGGGGAGTTCTCACAGATACGCAGTATTTT